The text below deals with one T cell receptor (beta chain). It differs at one base from a far larger clone, so likely a read error. The entry originates in a study of shared clonotypes between healthy human individuals. Study-level information: Participating donors consisted of two women and a few men aged 18 to 49.

For each subset, genomic DNA was distributed in equal portions over several immunoSEQ plates. The assay was immunoSEQ multiplex PCR, and TCRdb's table has in-frame clones only and misses some. The sample includes about 980,000 clones, approximately 80% of them seen just once. The CDR3 length is 15 residues. Germline V gives CDR1 MNHEY, CDR2 SVGAGI. Trimming pared 3 bases from V and 0 bases from J, leaving 12 bases between. Sequencing was performed on memory CD4+ T cells sorted from blood. Subset specified: CD45RA-negative fraction. The clonotype originates from a man aged 18 to 30 in good health. The J gene is TRBJ2-7, the V gene TRBV6-5, with D unclear. The CDR3 DNA follows: TGTGCCAGCAGTTATGGACCGGACCACTCCTACGAGCAGTACTTC. Its protein product is CASSYGPDHSYEQYF.